This is a list of T cell receptor beta chains from one sample in a study of T cells in Graves' hyperthyroidism and ophthalmopathy. TCRdb itself ran the multiplex PCR reads through MiXCR, one entry per CDR3 protein. The sample includes around 620,000 distinct CDR3 sequences, under 60% of them seen just once. The sample was peripheral blood or thyroid tissue (not recorded which). These receptors were collected from an adult woman with Graves' disease, either hyperthyroidism or ophthalmopathy (not recorded which). The CDR3 runs from the conserved cysteine through the conserved F or W. Fields, in order: D gene, V gene, clone size, J gene, CDR3 DNA, CDR3 protein. D genes are given only for firm matches. For some rows the clone size is stated as once, few or many, or as a class when expanded; others skip it.

-	TRBV5-1	-	TRBJ1-1	TGCGCCAGCAGCTTGGGGGTAGATCCAACTAATGAAGCTTTCTTT	CASSLGVDPTNEAFF
TRBD2	TRBV7-9	-	TRBJ2-7	TGTGCCAGCAGCCCCAGGGGACTAGCGGGAGGACCCTACGAGCAGTACTTC	CASSPRGLAGGPYEQYF
-	TRBV6-4	-	TRBJ1-4	TGTGCCAGCAGTTACTCGTCAGGGCCGGGGAAACTGTTTTTT	CASSYSSGPGKLFF
-	TRBV7-9	-	TRBJ2-7	TGTGCCAGCAGCCAAAGGTACGGGACCGAAAGAAAATCCTACAAGCAGTACTTC	CASSQRYGTERKSYKQYF
-	TRBV5-1	-	TRBJ1-3	TGCGCCAGCAGCTTGGGTCCCAGCAGGTCCTCTGGAAGCACCATATATTTT	CASSLGPSRSSGSTIYF
-	TRBV9	-	TRBJ1-5	TGTGCCAGCAGCGTAGATATCAATCAGCCCCAGCATTTT	CASSVDINQPQHF
TRBD1	TRBV4-1	few	TRBJ2-5	TGCGCCAGCAGCCGAGTGCCCGGGACAGTCCCAGAGACCCAGTACTTC	CASSRVPGTVPETQYF
-	TRBV7-3	many	TRBJ2-2	TGTGCCAGCAGCCGGGTCCTGGGGGAGCTGTTTTTT	CASSRVLGELFF
-	TRBV19	many	TRBJ1-2	TGTGCCCGCTCCCCGTCCAGCCCTCATGGCTACACCTTC	CARSPSSPHGYTF
-	TRBV19	many	TRBJ1-5	TGTGCCAGTAGTATGGTAGGACAGAGCAATCAGCCCCAGCATTTT	CASSMVGQSNQPQHF
TRBD2	TRBV7-8	-	TRBJ2-7	TGTGCCAGCAGCTTATCGGAGCGGGAGGGCCCGTGGGATGAGCAGTACTTC	CASSLSEREGPWDEQYF
TRBD1	TRBV11-2	many	TRBJ1-2	TGTGCCAGCAGCTCTCACACCGGGACAGGGGAGGTAATGGCTGCTGGCTACACCTTC	CASSSHTGTGEVMAAGYTF
TRBD1	TRBV28	-	TRBJ1-2	TGTGCCAGCAGTCAAAGGGACAGGGGGGTGGGCTACACCTTC	CASSQRDRGVGYTF
-	TRBV20-1	-	TRBJ1-5	TGCAGTGCAGGGAGGGCCAATCAGCCCCAGCATTTT	CSAGRANQPQHF
-	TRBV15	many	TRBJ2-2	TGTGCCACCAGCAGGGGGGTTGCGAACACCGGGGAGCTGTTTTTT	CATSRGVANTGELFF
TRBD1	TRBV7-2	-	TRBJ1-1	TGTGCCGGCAAGGGACAGGGGAACACTGAAGCTTTCTTT	CAGKGQGNTEAFF
TRBD1	TRBV13	-	TRBJ1-2	TGTGCCAGCAGTGGCCCCGGGACAGGCTATGGCTACACCTTC	CASSGPGTGYGYTF
-	TRBV25-1	-	TRBJ2-3	TGTGCCAGCAGTTACTCGAGAGATACGCAGTATTTT	CASSYSRDTQYF
TRBD2	TRBV30	-	TRBJ2-7	TGTGCCTCTAATAGCGGGATTAGTTACGAGCAGTACTTC	CASNSGISYEQYF
-	TRBV28	once	TRBJ2-7	TGTGCCAGCAGTACGCCCTGGGGAGCTAACGAGCAGTACTTC	CASSTPWGANEQYF
-	TRBV15	-	TRBJ1-1	TGTGCCACCAGCGACGATATCCCGAACACTGAAGCTTTCTTT	CATSDDIPNTEAFF
TRBD1	TRBV15	many	TRBJ1-6	TGTGCCACCAGCAGTAGACAGGGGAATTCACCCCTCCACTTT	CATSSRQGNSPLHF
-	TRBV18	few	TRBJ1-1	TGTGCCAGCTCACCACAGGGCATGAACACTGAAGCTTTCTTT	CASSPQGMNTEAFF
-	TRBV29-1	-	TRBJ1-5	TGCAGTGCTAGGCATCGGGTCCAGCCCCAGCATTTT	CSARHRVQPQHF
TRBD1	TRBV7-9	few	TRBJ1-6	TGTGCCAGCAGCTTCGACAGGGTATCACCCCTCCACTTT	CASSFDRVSPLHF
-	TRBV14	-	TRBJ2-3	TGTGCCAGCAGCCAAGGCGCAGATACGCAGTATTTT	CASSQGADTQYF
-	TRBV6-6	-	TRBJ1-4	TGTGCCAGCAGTCGGTCCCCCAGAGCAACTAATGAAAAACTGTTTTTT	CASSRSPRATNEKLFF
TRBD2	TRBV10-3	-	TRBJ2-2	TGTGCCATCAGGCCGGGACTAGACACCGAGGAGCTGTTTTTT	CAIRPGLDTEELFF
TRBD1	TRBV10-1	-	TRBJ1-5	TGCGCCAGCAGTGAGGGGCGCGGGACAGGGGAAGATCAGCCCCAGCATTTT	CASSEGRGTGEDQPQHF
TRBD2	TRBV29-1	-	TRBJ2-7	TGCAGCGTTGTTTGGCGGGGGATCTCCTACGAGCAGTACTTC	CSVVWRGISYEQYF
-	TRBV5-1	many	TRBJ2-7	TGCGCCAGCAGCTCCGCCGCCACAGCTGTACGCGAGCAGTACTTC	CASSSAATAVREQYF
-	TRBV7-9	-	TRBJ2-5	TGTGCCAGCAGCATTTACCGGGACTCCCAAGAGACCCAGTACTTC	CASSIYRDSQETQYF
TRBD1	TRBV5-1	many	TRBJ1-1	TGCGCCAGCAGCGATACAGGGGCGCAGGACGGAGCTTTCTTT	CASSDTGAQDGAFF
-	TRBV29-1	many	TRBJ1-1	TGCAGCGTTGACGGGGGATCCTTCATGAACACTGAAGCTTTCTTT	CSVDGGSFMNTEAFF
-	TRBV7-9	-	TRBJ2-2	TGTGCCAGCAGCTTATCAACCGACCGGGAGCTGTTTTTT	CASSLSTDRELFF
-	TRBV20-1	-	TRBJ2-7	TGCAGTGCTAGAGGGAGCCGTACCTACGAGCAGTACTTC	CSARGSRTYEQYF
-	TRBV7-7	-	TRBJ2-7	TGTGCTAGCAGCTTAGAGCCGGGTGGGAGCGAGCAGTACTTC	CASSLEPGGSEQYF
-	TRBV7-7	many	TRBJ1-3	TGTGCTAGCGAAGTAGGGGGCTCTGGAAACACCATATATTTT	CASEVGGSGNTIYF
-	TRBV12-3/TRBV12-4	many	TRBJ1-2	TGTGCCAGCAGTATTGACAGCCGCTATGGCTACACCTTC	CASSIDSRYGYTF
-	TRBV9	-	TRBJ1-2	TGTGCCAACAGCGTAGGGCGGGACACCTATTATGGCTACACCTTC	CANSVGRDTYYGYTF
-	TRBV28	-	TRBJ1-1	TGTACCAGCAGGCTGGAGGACACTGAAGCTTTCTTT	CTSRLEDTEAFF
TRBD2	TRBV3-1	many	TRBJ2-7	TGTGCCAGCAGCCGTGGACTAGCGGGAGGGCCGGAGCAGTACTTC	CASSRGLAGGPEQYF
TRBD1	TRBV6-5	few	TRBJ2-7	TGTGCCAGCCACGGACAGGGTCGCGAGCAGTACTTC	CASHGQGREQYF
-	TRBV7-8	many	TRBJ1-3	TGTGCCAGCAGCGGAGAAGGGCAGGGGACCGGAAACACCATATATTTT	CASSGEGQGTGNTIYF
-	TRBV19	many	TRBJ1-5	TGTGCCAGTAGTATAGAAATCAATCAGCCCCAGCATTTT	CASSIEINQPQHF
-	TRBV2	-	TRBJ1-5	TGTGCCAGCAAGGAGGAGGACAATCAGCCCCAGCATTTT	CASKEEDNQPQHF
TRBD2	TRBV20-1	many	TRBJ2-7	TGCAGTGCTCGACTAGCGGGAATCTTCTACGAGCAGTACTTC	CSARLAGIFYEQYF
TRBD1	TRBV11-1	-	TRBJ1-2	TGTGCCAGTGCAGACGAGGGGGCCAACTATGGCTACACCTTC	CASADEGANYGYTF
-	TRBV29-1	once	TRBJ1-1	TGCAGCGTCCGGTGGATGAACACTGAAGCTTTCTTT	CSVRWMNTEAFF
-	TRBV9	-	TRBJ2-2	TGTGCCAGCAGCGTAGGTGGTCGGGACGGCACCGGGGAGCTGTTTTTT	CASSVGGRDGTGELFF
TRBD1	TRBV4-1	many	TRBJ1-6	TGCGCCAGCAGCCATCAGGGGGCGAGATCACCCCTCCACTTT	CASSHQGARSPLHF
-	TRBV7-2	many	TRBJ1-3	TGTGCCAGCAGCTTAGCGTGGGGGGGAAACACCATATATTTT	CASSLAWGGNTIYF
-	TRBV9	-	TRBJ1-1	TGTGCCAGCAGCGTAGGAGTAGAGGACACTGAAGCTTTCTTT	CASSVGVEDTEAFF
TRBD1	TRBV6-5	-	TRBJ2-2	TGTGCCAGCACGTCCGGGACAGGGGACACCGGGGAGCTGTTTTTT	CASTSGTGDTGELFF